Following are 7 T cell receptor beta chains from one sample sequenced in a study of cytomegalovirus exposure and HLA in healthy donors. PCR primers comprised 60 Vbeta and 13 Jbeta primers. The method was immunoSEQ multiplex PCR; TCRdb's version includes in-frame clones alone and lacks a portion of them. The ten top clones account for approximately 8.8%, within a sample of tens of thousands of clones. Sequences were obtained from PBMCs. Receptor source: a male donor in good health and CMV-seronegative.

The chain links TRBV10-3 to TRBJ2-1; maybe TRBD2 (6 bases). CDR1 and CDR2 from the germline V gene are ENHRY and SYGVKD. The V and J ends lost 2 bases and 6 bases respectively, with 14 bases between them. This CDR3 is built from 15 residues. The CDR3: CAISEDWRDSNEQFF. CDR3 DNA sequence: TGTGCCATCAGTGAGGACTGGCGGGATAGCAATGAGCAGTTCTTC.

The genes are TRBV10-2 and TRBJ2-3; 10 bases are a match to TRBD2. This CDR3 has 15 amino acids. Germline CDR1 WSHSY, CDR2 SAAADI. The V segment lost 10 bases and the J segment 5 bases; nucleotides outside the gene matches: 12. CDR3 DNA sequence: TGCGCCACCCTCCTAGCGGGAGATCGTATAGATACGCAGTATTTT. Its protein is CATLLAGDRIDTQYF.

The CDR3 sequence: CASSLTSGAAYNEQFF. The CDR3 DNA follows: TGTGCCAGCTCACTCACTAGCGGGGCCGCCTACAATGAGCAGTTCTTC. The chain couples TRBV18 to TRBJ2-1, with 10 nucleotides matching TRBD2. Germline lookup yields CDR1 KGHSH and CDR2 LQKENI. The CDR3 runs 16 residues. Trimming removed 4 bases from V and 2 bases from J; junction bases left unmatched: 5.

About this clone: One junction end disagrees with the germline gene, perhaps due to a read error. The chain recombines TRBV7-6 with TRBJ1-1, with 10 positions matching TRBD1. Germline V gene sequence: CDR1 SGHVS, CDR2 FNYEAQ. CDR3 length: 14 residues. The CDR3 loop is CASSLTNTDRGRFF. CDR3 DNA sequence: TGTGCCAGCAGCTTGACGAATACGGACAGGGGGAGATTTTTT. The variable domain in full, completed from reference TRBV7-6 and TRBJ1-1, reads GAGVSQSPRYKVTKRGQDVALRCDPISGHVSLYWYRQALGQGPEFLTYFNYEAQQDKSGLPNDRFSAERPEGSISTLTIQRTEQRDSAMYRCASSLTNTDRGRFFGQGTRLTVV.

V and J are TRBV4-1 and TRBJ2-1, with 10 bases fitting TRBD2. The CDR3 covers 17 residues. J was trimmed by 2 bases and V by 0 bases; bases with no gene match: 4. CDR1 and CDR2 from the germline V gene are MGHRA and YSYEKL. Written as DNA, the CDR3 is TGCGCCAGCAGCCAAGATTTAGCGGGAGGAACCTACAATGAGCAGTTCTTC. Encoded protein: CASSQDLAGGTYNEQFF.

V and J are TRBV18 and TRBJ1-3; D is unclear. The CDR3 runs to 13 residues. Per germline, CDR1 KGHSH and CDR2 LQKENI. Trimming removed 2 bases from V and 5 bases from J, with 7 bases in between. The CDR3 DNA sequence: TGTGCCAGCTCACCATCTCTCCGAAACACCATATATTTT. Translating it yields CASSPSLRNTIYF.

The chain has TRBV27 and TRBJ2-7; possibly TRBD1 for D (5 bases). Looked up from germline, CDR1 is MNHEY and CDR2 is SMNVEV (reference sequence). There are 14 residues in the CDR3. With 4 bases removed from V and 6 bases from J, the gap between germline ends came to 16 bases. The chain's CDR3 is CASSSASRVGEQYF. The DNA for the CDR3 is TGTGCCAGCAGTTCCGCGAGCAGGGTGGGCGAGCAGTACTTC.